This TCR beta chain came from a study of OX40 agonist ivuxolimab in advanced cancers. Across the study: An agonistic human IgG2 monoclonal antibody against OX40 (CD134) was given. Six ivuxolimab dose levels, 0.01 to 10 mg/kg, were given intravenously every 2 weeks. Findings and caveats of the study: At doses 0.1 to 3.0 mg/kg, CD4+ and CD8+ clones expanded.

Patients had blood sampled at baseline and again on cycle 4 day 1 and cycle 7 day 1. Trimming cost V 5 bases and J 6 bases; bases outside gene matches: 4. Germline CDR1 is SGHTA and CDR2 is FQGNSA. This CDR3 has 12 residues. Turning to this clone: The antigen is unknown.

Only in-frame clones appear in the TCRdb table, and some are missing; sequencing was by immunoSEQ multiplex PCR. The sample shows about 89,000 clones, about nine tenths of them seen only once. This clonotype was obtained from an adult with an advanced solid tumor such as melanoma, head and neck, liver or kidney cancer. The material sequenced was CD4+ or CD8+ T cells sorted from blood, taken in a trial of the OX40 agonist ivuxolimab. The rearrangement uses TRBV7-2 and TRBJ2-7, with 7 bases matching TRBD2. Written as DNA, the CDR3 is TGTGCCAGCAGCCCGGGGGGACGCGAGCAGTACTTC. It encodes CASSPGGREQYF. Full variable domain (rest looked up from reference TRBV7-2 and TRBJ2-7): GAGVSQSPSNKVTEKGKDVELRCDPISGHTALYWYRQSLGQGLEFLIYFQGNSAPDKSGLPSDRFSAERTGGSVSTLTIQRTQQEDSAVYLCASSPGGREQYFGPGTRLTVT.